Listed here is a single T cell receptor (beta chain). The antigen remains undetermined. The data were obtained in a study of T cells in Graves' hyperthyroidism and ophthalmopathy. Study findings and constraints: Most thyroid clonotypes expanded above 0.001 were also detected in blood.

Patients were excluded because of uncontrolled infection, other autoimmune disease, pregnancy or lactation. Amplification targeted TCR beta CDR3 regions from RNA transcripts. Primed by the HTBI set, a first-round RT-PCR was run on the TCR CDR3. TCRdb itself ran the multiplex PCR reads through MiXCR, one entry per CDR3 protein. The table shows approximately 400,000 distinct CDR3 sequences, with approximately 17% occurring only once. This clonotype originated in a man aged 18 to 29 with Graves' ophthalmopathy. Source material: blood.

In DNA, the CDR3 is TGTGCCAGCAGCCCCCGACAAATCGAAAAACTGTTTTTT. Its translation: CASSPRQIEKLFF. The V call is TRBV12-3 or TRBV12-4, the J call TRBJ1-4; D gene unclear. The CDR3 runs to 13 residues. V was trimmed by 6 bases and J by 8 bases, leaving 13 bases between them.